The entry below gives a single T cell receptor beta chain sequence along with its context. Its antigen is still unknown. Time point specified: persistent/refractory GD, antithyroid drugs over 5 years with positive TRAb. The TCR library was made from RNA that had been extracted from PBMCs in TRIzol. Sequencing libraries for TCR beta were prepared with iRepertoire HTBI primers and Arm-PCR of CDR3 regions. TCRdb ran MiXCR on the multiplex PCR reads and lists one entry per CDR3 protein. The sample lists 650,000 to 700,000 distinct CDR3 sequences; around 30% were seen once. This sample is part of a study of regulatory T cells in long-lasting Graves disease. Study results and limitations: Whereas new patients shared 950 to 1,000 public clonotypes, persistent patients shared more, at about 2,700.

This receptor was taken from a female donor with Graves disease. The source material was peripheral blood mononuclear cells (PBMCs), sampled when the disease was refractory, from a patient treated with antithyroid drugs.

In DNA form, the CDR3 reads TGTGCCAGCAGGTCTCGTAGGGGAGGCACTGAAGCTTTCTTT. Protein: CASRSRRGGTEAFF. The rearrangement links TRBV12-3 or TRBV12-4 to TRBJ1-1; TRBD1 might be the D (5 bases). Trimming shortened V by 6 bases and J by 4 bases, and 15 bases separated the two germline ends. CDR3 size: 14 residues.